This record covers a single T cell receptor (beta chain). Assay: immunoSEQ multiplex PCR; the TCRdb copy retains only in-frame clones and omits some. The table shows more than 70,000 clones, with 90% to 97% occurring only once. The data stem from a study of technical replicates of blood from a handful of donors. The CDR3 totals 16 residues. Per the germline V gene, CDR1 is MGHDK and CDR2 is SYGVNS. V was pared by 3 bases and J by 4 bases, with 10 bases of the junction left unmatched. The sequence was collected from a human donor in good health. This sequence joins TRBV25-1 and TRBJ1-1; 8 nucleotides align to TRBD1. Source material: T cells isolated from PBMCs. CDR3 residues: CASSDGQGGRGTEAFF. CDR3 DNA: TGTGCCAGCAGTGACGGACAGGGCGGTAGAGGCACTGAAGCTTTCTTT.